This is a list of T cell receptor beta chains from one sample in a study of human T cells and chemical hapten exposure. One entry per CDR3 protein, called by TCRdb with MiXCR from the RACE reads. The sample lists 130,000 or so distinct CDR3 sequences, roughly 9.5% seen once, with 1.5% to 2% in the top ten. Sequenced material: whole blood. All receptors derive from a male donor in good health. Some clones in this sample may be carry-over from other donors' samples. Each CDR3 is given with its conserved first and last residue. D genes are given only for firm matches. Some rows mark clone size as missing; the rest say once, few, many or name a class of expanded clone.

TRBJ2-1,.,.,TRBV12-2,TGTGCAAGTCGCTTAAGAGGACTAGCGGGAGGGCCCAACAATGAGCAGTTCTTC,CASRLRGLAGGPNNEQFF
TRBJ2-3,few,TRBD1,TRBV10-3,TGTGCCATCAGGCCCGGACAGGACACAGATACGCAGTATTTT,CAIRPGQDTDTQYF
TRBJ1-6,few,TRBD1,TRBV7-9,TGTGCCAGCAGCTTAGTGGGCCGGACAGGGTTGAATTCACCCCTCCACTTT,CASSLVGRTGLNSPLHF
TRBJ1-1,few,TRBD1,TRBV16,TGTGCCAGCAGCCCTCGGGACAGGGCAGGCACTGAAGCTTTCTTT,CASSPRDRAGTEAFF
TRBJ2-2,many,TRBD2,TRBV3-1,TGTGCCAGCAGCCAACTAGCGGGACAGAACACCGGGGAGCTGTTTTTT,CASSQLAGQNTGELFF
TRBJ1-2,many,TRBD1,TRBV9,TGTGCCAGCAGCGTAGCTAGGGGACAGGGATCTGGCTACACCTTC,CASSVARGQGSGYTF
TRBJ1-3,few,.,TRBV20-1,TGCAGTGCCCAGTCCTTCATCTCTGGAAACACCATATATTTT,CSAQSFISGNTIYF
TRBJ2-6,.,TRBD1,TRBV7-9,TGTGCCAGCAGCCCTCTTCTAGGACAGGGGGCGATAGGGGCCAACGTCCTGACTTTC,CASSPLLGQGAIGANVLTF
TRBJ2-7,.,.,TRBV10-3,TGTGCCATCAGTGACAAATCCCTGAAACTAGCCTACGAGCAGTACTTC,CAISDKSLKLAYEQYF
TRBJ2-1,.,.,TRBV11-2,TGTGCCAGCAGCCCGAACCGGGACAACTACAATGAGCAGTTCTTC,CASSPNRDNYNEQFF
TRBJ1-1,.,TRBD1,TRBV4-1,TGCGCCAGCAGCCAAGAAGCCCAGGGACAGTCGAACACTGAAGCTTTCTTT,CASSQEAQGQSNTEAFF
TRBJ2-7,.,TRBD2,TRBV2,TGTGCCAGCAGTTCTAGCGGGAGGGCCCACGAGCAGTACTTC,CASSSSGRAHEQYF
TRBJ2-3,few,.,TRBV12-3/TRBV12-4,TGTGCCAACCGGGCTAGCGGCACAGATACGCAGTATTTT,CANRASGTDTQYF
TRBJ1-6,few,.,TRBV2,TGTGCCAACAGGGAGGATAGGAGCTCACCCCTCCACTTT,CANREDRSSPLHF
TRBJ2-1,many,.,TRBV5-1,TGCGCCAGCAGCCCTGGGGTACCGAGCTCCTACAATGAGCAGTTCTTC,CASSPGVPSSYNEQFF
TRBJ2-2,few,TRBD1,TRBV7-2,TGTGCCAGCAGCCCCACCCAGGGGGTCACCGGGGAGCTGTTTTTT,CASSPTQGVTGELFF
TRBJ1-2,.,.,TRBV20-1,TGCAGTGCTAGAACAGGTGTATCCTACTATGGCTACACCTTC,CSARTGVSYYGYTF
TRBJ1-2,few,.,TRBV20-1,TGCAGTGCTAGAGATCTCGGAGGGTATGGCTACACCTTC,CSARDLGGYGYTF
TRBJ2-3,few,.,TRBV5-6,TGTGCCAGCAGCTTCCGCCGCCTTCTAGCAGACACAGATACGCAGTATTTT,CASSFRRLLADTDTQYF
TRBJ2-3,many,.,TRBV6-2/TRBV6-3,TGTGCCAGCAGTGGTAGGGTCCCGTTGGATACGCAGTATTTT,CASSGRVPLDTQYF
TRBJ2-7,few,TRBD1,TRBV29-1,TGCAGCGTTATAGGGGGACAGGGGGGACGCGAGCAGTACTTC,CSVIGGQGGREQYF
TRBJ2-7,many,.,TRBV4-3,TGCGCCAGCAGCCGCGGACTTAGCTCCTACGAGCAGTACTTC,CASSRGLSSYEQYF
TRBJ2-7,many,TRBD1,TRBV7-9,TGTGCCAGCAGCTGGGGACAGGGGGGTGAGCAGTACTTC,CASSWGQGGEQYF
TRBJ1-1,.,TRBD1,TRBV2,TGTGCCAGCAGTGCTCCTGACAGGGGTGGGCCAAAAGGTGAAGCTTTCTTT,CASSAPDRGGPKGEAFF
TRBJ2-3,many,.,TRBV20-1,TGCAGTTCCCAGGGTAGCGTTACAGATACGCAGTATTTT,CSSQGSVTDTQYF
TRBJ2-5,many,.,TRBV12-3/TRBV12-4,TGTGCCAGCATGCTGGGGGTCCAAGAGACCCAGTACTTC,CASMLGVQETQYF
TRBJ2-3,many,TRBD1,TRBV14,TGTGCCAGCAGCCAAGAGGAGGACAGGCGCACAGATACGCAGTATTTT,CASSQEEDRRTDTQYF
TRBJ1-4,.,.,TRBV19,TGTGCCAGTAGCTTTAATGAAAAACTGTTTTTT,CASSFNEKLFF
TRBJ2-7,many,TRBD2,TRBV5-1,TGCGCCAGCAGCTCCTGGACTAGCGGGAGTGCTCAATCCTACGAGCAGTACTTC,CASSSWTSGSAQSYEQYF
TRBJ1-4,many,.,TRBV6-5,TGTGCCAGCAGTTATGGACAGACCAGAGAAAAACTGTTTTTT,CASSYGQTREKLFF
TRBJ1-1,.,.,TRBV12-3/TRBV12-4,TGTGCCAGCAGCTGGGCAGGGAAAGCTTTCTTT,CASSWAGKAFF
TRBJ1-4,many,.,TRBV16,TGTGCCAGCAGCCCCCGACAGCTAAATGAAAAACTGTTTTTT,CASSPRQLNEKLFF
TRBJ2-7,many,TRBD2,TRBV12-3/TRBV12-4,TGTGCCAGCAGTACTGGGACTAGCGACGAGCAGTACTTC,CASSTGTSDEQYF
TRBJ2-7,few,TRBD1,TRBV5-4,TGTGCCAGCAGCACCGACAGGGGGCACGAGCAGTACTTC,CASSTDRGHEQYF
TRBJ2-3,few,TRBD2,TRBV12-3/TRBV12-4,TGTGCCAGCAGTTTAACAGCGGGAGCGCTAGATACGCAGTATTTT,CASSLTAGALDTQYF
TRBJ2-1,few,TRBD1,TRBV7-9,TGTGCCAGCAGCTTAGGGGACAGGGGGCAGTTCTTC,CASSLGDRGQFF
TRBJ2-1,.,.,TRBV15,TGTGCCACCAGCAGACCGGGAGTCCCCTACAATGAGCAGTTCTTC,CATSRPGVPYNEQFF
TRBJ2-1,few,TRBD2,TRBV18,TGTGCCAGCTCACCGAGGACTAGCGGGCTTTTAAATGAGCAGTTCTTC,CASSPRTSGLLNEQFF
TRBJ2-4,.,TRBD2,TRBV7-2,TGTGCCAGCAGCTCCGGGACTAGCGGGGGGGCCATTCAGTACTTC,CASSSGTSGGAIQYF
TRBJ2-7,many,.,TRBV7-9,TGTGCCAGCAGCACGGACCGCTACGAGCAGTACTTC,CASSTDRYEQYF
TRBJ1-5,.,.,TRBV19,TGTGCCAGTAGTATCGACAGTAGCGGGTGGAATCAGCCCCAGCATTTT,CASSIDSSGWNQPQHF